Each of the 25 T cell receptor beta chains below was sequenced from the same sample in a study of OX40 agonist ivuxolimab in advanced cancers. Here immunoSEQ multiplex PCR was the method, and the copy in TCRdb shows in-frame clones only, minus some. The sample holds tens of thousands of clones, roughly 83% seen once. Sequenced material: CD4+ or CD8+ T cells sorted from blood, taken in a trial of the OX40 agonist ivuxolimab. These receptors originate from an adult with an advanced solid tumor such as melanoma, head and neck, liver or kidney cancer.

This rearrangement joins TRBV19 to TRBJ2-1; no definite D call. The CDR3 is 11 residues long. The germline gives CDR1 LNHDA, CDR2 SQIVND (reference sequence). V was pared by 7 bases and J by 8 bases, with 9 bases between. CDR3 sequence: CASTLGHEQFF. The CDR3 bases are TGTGCCAGTACTTTAGGCCATGAGCAGTTCTTC.

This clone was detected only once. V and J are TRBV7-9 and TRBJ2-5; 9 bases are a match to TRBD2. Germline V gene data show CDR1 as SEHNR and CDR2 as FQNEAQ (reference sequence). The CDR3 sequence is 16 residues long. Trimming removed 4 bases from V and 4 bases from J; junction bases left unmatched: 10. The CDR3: CASSSHLAGGRETQYF. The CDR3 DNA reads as TGTGCCAGCAGCTCCCACCTTGCGGGAGGGCGAGAGACCCAGTACTTC.

The CDR3, as DNA: TGTGCCAGCGGGGAGGGGAAAGGCTACACCTTC. This encodes CASGEGKGYTF. The V and J genes are TRBV7-3 and TRBJ1-2; the D gene is possibly TRBD1 (5 bases). Between the trimmed V and J ends, which lost 8 bases and 8 bases, there was a span of 12 bases. Germline-derived CDR1 and CDR2 are SGHTA and FQGTGA. The CDR3 is 11 amino acids.

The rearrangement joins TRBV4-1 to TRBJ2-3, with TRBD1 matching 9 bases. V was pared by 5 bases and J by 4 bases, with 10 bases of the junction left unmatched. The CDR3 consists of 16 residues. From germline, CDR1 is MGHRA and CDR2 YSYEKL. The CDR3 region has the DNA TGCGCCAGCAGCTTTCGGACAGGGGATCTGGCAGATACGCAGTATTTT. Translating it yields CASSFRTGDLADTQYF.

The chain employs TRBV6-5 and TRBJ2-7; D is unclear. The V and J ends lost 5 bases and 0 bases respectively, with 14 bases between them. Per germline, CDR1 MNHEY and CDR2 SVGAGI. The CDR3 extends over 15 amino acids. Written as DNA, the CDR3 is TGTGCCAGCAGTCCCCGGCAGCGTAGCTCCTACGAGCAGTACTTC. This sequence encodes CASSPRQRSSYEQYF.

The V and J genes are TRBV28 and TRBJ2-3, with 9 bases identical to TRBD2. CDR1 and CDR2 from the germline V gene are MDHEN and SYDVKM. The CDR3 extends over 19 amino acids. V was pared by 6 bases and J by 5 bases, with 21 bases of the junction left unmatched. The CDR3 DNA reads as TGTGCCAGCAGCTATACAGCGGGGGGCGGACTTACCGGGGAAGATACGCAGTATTTT. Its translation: CASSYTAGGGLTGEDTQYF.

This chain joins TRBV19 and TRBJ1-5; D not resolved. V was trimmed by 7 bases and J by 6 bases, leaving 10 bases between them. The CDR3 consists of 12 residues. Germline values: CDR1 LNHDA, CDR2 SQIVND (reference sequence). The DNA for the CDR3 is TGTGCCAGTACCATAGGTGTTCAGCCCCAGCATTTT. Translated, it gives CASTIGVQPQHF.

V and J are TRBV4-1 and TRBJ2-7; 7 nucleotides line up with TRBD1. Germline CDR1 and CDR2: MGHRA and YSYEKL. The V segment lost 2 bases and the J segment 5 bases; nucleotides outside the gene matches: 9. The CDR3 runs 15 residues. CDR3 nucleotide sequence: TGCGCCAGCAGCCAACTCGCCGGACAGGAGGACGAGCAGTACTTC. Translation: CASSQLAGQEDEQYF.

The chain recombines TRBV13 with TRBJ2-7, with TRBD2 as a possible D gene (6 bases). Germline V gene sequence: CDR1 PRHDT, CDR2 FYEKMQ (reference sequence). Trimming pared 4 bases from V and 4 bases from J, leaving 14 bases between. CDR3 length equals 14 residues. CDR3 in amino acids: CASSWRVTDYEQYF. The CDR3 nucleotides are TGTGCCAGCAGCTGGAGGGTCACAGATTACGAGCAGTACTTC.

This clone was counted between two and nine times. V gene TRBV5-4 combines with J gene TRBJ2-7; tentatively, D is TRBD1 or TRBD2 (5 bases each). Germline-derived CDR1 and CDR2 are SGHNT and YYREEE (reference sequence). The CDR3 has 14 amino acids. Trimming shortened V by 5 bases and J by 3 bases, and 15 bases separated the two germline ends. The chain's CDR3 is CASSHRDRNYEQYF. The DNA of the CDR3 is TGTGCCAGCAGTCACCGGGACCGAAACTACGAGCAGTACTTC.

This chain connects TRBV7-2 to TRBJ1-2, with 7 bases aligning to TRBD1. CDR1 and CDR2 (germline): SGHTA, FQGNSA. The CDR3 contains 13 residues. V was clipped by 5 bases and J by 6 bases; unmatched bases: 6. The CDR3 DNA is TGTGCCAGCAGCAGACAGGGAGAACATGGCTACACCTTC. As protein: CASSRQGEHGYTF.

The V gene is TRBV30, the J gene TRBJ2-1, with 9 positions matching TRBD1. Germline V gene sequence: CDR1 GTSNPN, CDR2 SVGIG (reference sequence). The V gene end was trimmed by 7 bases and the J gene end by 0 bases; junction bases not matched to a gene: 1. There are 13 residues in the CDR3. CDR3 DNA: TGTGCCTTGACAGGGGGCTCCTACAATGAGCAGTTCTTC. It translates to CALTGGSYNEQFF.

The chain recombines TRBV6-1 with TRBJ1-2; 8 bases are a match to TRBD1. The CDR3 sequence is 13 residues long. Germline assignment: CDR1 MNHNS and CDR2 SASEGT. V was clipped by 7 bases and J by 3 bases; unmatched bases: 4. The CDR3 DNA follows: TGTGCCAGCAAGGACAGGGCCTACTATGGCTACACCTTC. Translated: CASKDRAYYGYTF.

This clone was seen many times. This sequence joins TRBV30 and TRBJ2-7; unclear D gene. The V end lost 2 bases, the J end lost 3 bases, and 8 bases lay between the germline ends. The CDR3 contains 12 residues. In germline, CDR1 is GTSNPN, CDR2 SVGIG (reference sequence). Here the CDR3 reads CAWSRTVYEQYF. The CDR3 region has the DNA TGTGCCTGGAGTCGGACGGTCTACGAGCAGTACTTC.

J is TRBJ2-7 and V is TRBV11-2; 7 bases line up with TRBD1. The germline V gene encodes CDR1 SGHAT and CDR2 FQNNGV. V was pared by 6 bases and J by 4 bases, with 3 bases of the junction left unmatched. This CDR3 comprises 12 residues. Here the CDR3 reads CASSETGYEQYF. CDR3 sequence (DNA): TGTGCCAGCAGTGAGACAGGGTACGAGCAGTACTTC. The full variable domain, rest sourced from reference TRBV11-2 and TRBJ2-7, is EAGVAQSPRYKIIEKRQSVAFWCNPISGHATLYWYQQILGQGPKLLIQFQNNGVVDDSQLPKDRFSAERLKGVDSTLKIQPAKLEDSAVYLCASSETGYEQYFGPGTRLTVT.

This CDR3 is CASSAREGRNEQFF. The CDR3 coding sequence is TGTGCCAGCAGCGCGCGGGAGGGCCGCAATGAGCAGTTCTTC. The V call is TRBV9, the J call TRBJ2-1, with 9 positions matching TRBD2. The length of the CDR3 is 14 residues. The ends lost 3 bases at V and 6 bases at J; junction bases unmatched: 4. The germline V gene encodes CDR1 SGDLS and CDR2 YYNGEE.

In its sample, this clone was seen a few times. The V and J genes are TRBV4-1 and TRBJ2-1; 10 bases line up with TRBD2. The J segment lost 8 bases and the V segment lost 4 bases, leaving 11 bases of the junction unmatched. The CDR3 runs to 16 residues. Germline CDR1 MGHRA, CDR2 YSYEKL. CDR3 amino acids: CASSPTAGGQFDEQFF. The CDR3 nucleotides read TGCGCCAGCAGCCCCACAGCGGGAGGGCAGTTCGATGAGCAGTTCTTC.

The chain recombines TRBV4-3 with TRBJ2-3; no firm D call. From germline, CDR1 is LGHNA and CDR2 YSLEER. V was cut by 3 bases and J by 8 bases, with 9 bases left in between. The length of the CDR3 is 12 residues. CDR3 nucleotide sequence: TGCGCCAGCAGCCAGGACCGTTCTACGCAGTATTTT. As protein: CASSQDRSTQYF.

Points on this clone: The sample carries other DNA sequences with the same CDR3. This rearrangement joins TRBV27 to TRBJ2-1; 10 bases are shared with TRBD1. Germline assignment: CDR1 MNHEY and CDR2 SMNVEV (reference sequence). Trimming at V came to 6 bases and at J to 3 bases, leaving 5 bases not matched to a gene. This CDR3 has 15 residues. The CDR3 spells CASSSGTGVYNEQFF. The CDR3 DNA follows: TGTGCCAGCAGCTCCGGGACAGGGGTCTACAATGAGCAGTTCTTC.

CDR3 residues: CASTTDMNHNEQFF. In nucleotides, the CDR3 is TGTGCCAGCACTACTGACATGAACCACAATGAGCAGTTCTTC. The V gene is TRBV7-2, the J gene TRBJ2-1; no clear D. Trimming removed 7 bases from V and 5 bases from J, with 15 bases in between. Per the germline V gene, CDR1 is SGHTA and CDR2 is FQGNSA. The CDR3 is 14 residues long.

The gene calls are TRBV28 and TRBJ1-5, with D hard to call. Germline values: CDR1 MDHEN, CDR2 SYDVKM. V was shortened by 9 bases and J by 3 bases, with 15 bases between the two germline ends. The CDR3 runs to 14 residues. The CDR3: CASRKPGANQPQHF. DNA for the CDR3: TGTGCCAGTCGAAAGCCAGGTGCCAATCAGCCCCAGCATTTT.

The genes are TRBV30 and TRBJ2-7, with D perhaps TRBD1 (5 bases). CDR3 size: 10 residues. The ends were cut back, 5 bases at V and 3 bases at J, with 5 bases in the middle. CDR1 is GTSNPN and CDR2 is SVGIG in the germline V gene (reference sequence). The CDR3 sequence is CAWGHYEQYF. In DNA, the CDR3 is TGTGCCTGGGGACACTACGAGCAGTACTTC.

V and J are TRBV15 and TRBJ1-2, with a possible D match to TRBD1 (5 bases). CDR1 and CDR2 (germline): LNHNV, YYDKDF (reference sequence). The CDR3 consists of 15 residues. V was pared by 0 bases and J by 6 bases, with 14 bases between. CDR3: CATSREEAGLDGYTF. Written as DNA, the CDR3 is TGTGCCACCAGCAGAGAAGAGGCAGGGTTGGATGGCTACACCTTC.

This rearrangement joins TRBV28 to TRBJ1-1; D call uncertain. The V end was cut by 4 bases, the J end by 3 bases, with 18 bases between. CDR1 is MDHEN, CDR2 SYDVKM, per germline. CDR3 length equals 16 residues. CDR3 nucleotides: TGTGCCAGCAGTTCCCATGGGCTGAAAGTGGACACTGAAGCTTTCTTT. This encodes CASSSHGLKVDTEAFF.

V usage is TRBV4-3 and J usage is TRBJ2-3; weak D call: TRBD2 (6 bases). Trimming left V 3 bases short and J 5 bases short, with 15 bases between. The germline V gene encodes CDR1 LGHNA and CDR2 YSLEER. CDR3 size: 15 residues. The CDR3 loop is CASSQSGGGEDTQYF. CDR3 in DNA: TGCGCCAGCAGCCAGTCCGGAGGAGGGGAAGATACGCAGTATTTT.